This is a list of T cell receptor beta chains from one sample in a study of cytomegalovirus exposure and HLA in healthy donors. Here immunoSEQ multiplex PCR was the method, and the copy in TCRdb shows in-frame clones only, minus some. This sample has roughly 100,000 clones; roughly 71% occur once, and the top ten carry around 15%. The specimen was PBMCs. The source of these receptors is a woman aged 18-29 years in good health and CMV-seropositive. Each CDR3 is given without its conserved first and last residue.

TRBV5-6 | ASSSGQPNTEAF
TRBV7-9 | SSSSDRFESNQPQH
TRBV7-7 | ASSLGLAGGSEQF
TRBV19 | ASSTRTGGNTIY
TRBV5-1 | ASSLGGRGYNEQF
TRBV6-5 | ASSRFGGSSNEQY
TRBV4-1 | ASSQDITSFYGYT
TRBV21-1 | ASRDRLAGAVVDEQF
TRBV27 | ASSTDSSYEQY
TRBV5-1 | ASSTTGDLGNTIY
TRBV6-5 | ASSPDRGRRGYT
TRBV10-3 | AISEHGTSLGTGELF
TRBV7-3 | ASSPEPGGGYT
TRBV4-2 | ASSQDKDRAMNTEAF
TRBV29-1 | SVEDLVGGPCEAF
TRBV7-2 | ATRVSGANVLT
TRBV5-1 | ASSQGTVGNTIY